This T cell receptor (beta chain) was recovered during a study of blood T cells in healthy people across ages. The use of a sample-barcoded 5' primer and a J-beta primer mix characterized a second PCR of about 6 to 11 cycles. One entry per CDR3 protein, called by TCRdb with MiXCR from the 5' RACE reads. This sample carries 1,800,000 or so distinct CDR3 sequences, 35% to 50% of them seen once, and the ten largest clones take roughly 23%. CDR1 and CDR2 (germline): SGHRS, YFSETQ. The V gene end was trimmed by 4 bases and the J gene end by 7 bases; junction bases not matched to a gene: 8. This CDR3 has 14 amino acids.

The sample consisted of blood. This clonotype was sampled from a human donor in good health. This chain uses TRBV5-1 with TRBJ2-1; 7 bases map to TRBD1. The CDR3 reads CASSMGQGENEQFF. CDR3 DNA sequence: TGCGCCAGCAGCATGGGCCAGGGGGAAAATGAGCAGTTCTTC.